The clone carrying this TCR beta chain was picked up a small number of times. These data come from a study of cytomegalovirus exposure and HLA in healthy donors. For the study at large: Membership in the Caucasian-associated ancestry cluster was found for 81% of almost 400 genotyped donors.

The primer mix had 60 Vbeta and 13 Jbeta primers. The data were produced by immunoSEQ multiplex PCR, yet TCRdb's version contains in-frame clones alone and is incomplete. The repertoire holds around 120,000 clones, with about 78% as singletons. The CDR3 contains 15 residues. J gave up 7 bases and V 2 bases, and 1 base lay outside the gene matches. Germline lookup yields CDR1 SGHVS and CDR2 FNYEAQ. The chain recombines TRBV7-6 with TRBJ2-1; 14 bases align to TRBD2. Sequenced material: PBMCs. The TCR originated in a human donor in good health. CDR3 bases: TGTGCCAGCAGCTTATGGACTAGCGGGGGGAATGAGCAGTTCTTC. This gives the protein CASSLWTSGGNEQFF.